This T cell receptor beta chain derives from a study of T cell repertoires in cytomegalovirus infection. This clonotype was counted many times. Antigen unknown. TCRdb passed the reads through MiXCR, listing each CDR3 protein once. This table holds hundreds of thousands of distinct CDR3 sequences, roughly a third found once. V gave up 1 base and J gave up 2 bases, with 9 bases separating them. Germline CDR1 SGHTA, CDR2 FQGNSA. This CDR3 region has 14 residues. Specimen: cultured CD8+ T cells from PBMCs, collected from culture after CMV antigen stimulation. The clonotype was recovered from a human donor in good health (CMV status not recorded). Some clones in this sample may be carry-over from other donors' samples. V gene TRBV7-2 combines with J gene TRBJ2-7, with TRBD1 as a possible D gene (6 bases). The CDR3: CASSLVTGPYEQYV. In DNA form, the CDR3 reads TGTGCCAGCAGCTTAGTAACAGGGCCCTACGAGCAGTACGTC.